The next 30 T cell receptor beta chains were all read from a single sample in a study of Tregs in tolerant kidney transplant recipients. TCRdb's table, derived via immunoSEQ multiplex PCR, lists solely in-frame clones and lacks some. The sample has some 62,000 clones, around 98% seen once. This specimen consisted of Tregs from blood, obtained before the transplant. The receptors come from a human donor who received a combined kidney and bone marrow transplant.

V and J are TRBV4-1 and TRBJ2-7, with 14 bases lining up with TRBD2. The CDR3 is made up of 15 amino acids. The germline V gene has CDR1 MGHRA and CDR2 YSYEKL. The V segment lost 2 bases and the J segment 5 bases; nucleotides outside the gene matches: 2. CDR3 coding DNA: TGCGCCAGCAGCCAACCGGGACTAGCGGGAGACGAGCAGTACTTC. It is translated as CASSQPGLAGDEQYF.

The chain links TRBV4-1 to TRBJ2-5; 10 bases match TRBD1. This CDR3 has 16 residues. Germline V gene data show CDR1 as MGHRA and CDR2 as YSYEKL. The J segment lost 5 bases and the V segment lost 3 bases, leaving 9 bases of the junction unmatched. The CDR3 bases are TGCGCCAGCAGCCACGGACAGGGGGTTTTTTTGGAGACCCAGTACTTC. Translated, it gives CASSHGQGVFLETQYF.

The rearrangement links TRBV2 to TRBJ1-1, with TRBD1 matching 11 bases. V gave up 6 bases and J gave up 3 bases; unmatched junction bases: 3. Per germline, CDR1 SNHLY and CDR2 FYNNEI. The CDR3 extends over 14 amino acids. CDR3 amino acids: CASSADRGHTEAFF. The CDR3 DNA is TGTGCCAGCAGCGCGGACAGGGGGCACACTGAAGCTTTCTTT.

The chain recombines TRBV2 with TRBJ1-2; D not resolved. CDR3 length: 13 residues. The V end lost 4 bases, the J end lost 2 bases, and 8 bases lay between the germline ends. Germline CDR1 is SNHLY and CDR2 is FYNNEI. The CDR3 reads CASSVGGNYGYTF. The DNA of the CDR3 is TGTGCCAGCAGTGTCGGAGGGAACTATGGCTACACCTTC.

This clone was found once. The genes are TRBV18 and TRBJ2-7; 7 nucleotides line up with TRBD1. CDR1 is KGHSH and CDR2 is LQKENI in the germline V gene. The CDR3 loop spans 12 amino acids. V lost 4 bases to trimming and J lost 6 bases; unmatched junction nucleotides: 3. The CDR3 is CASSRTGAEQYF. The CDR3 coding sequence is TGTGCCAGCTCACGCACAGGGGCCGAGCAGTACTTC.

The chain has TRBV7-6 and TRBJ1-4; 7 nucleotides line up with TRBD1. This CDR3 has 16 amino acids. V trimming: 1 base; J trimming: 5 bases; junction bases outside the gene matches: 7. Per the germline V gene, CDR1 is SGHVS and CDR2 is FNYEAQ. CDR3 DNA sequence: TGTGCCAGCAGCTTAGAGAGGGGGCGGTTCAATGAAAAACTGTTTTTT. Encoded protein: CASSLERGRFNEKLFF. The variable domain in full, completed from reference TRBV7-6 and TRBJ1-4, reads GAGVSQSPRYKVTKRGQDVALRCDPISGHVSLYWYRQALGQGPEFLTYFNYEAQQDKSGLPNDRFSAERPEGSISTLTIQRTEQRDSAMYRCASSLERGRFNEKLFFGSGTQLSVL.

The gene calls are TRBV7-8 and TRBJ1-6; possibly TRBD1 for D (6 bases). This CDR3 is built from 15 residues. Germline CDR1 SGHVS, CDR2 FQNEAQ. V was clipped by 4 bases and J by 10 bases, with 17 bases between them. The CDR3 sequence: CASSSIPGVRSPLHF. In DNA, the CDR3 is TGTGCCAGCAGCTCCATACCAGGGGTACGGTCACCCCTCCACTTT. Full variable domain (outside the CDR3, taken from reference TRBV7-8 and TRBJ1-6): GAGVSQSPRYKVAKRGQDVALRCDPISGHVSLFWYQQALGQGPEFLTYFQNEAQLDKSGLPSDRFFAERPEGSVSTLKIQRTQQEDSAVYLCASSSIPGVRSPLHFGNGTRLTVT.

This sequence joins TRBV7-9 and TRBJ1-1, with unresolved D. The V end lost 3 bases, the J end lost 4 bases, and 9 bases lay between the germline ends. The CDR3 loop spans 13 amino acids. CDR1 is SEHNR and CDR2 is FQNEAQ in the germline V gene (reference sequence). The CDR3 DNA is TGTGCCAGCAGCTTTACGGGAGTCACTGAAGCTTTCTTT. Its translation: CASSFTGVTEAFF. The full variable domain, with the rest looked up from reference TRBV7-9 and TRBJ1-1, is DTGVSQNPRHKITKRGQNVTFRCDPISEHNRLYWYRQTLGQGPEFLTYFQNEAQLEKSRLLSDRFSAERPKGSFSTLEIQRTEQGDSAMYLCASSFTGVTEAFFGQGTRLTVV.

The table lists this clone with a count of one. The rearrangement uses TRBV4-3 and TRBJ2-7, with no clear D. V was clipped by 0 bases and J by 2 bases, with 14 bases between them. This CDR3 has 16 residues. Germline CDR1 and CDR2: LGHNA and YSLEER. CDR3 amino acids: CASSQDSLEFPYEQYF. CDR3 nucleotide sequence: TGCGCCAGCAGCCAAGACAGCTTGGAGTTCCCCTACGAGCAGTACTTC.

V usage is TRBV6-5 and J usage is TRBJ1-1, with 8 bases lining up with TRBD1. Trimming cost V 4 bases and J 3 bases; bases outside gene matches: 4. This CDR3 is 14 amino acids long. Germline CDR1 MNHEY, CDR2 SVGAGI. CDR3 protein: CASSSRGRHTEAFF. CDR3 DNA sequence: TGTGCCAGCAGTTCCAGGGGGCGGCACACTGAAGCTTTCTTT.

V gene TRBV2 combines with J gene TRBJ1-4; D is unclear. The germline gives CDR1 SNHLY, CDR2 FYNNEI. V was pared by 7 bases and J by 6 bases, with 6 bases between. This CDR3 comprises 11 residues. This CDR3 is CASTPYEKLFF. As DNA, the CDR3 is TGTGCCAGCACCCCTTATGAAAAACTGTTTTTT.

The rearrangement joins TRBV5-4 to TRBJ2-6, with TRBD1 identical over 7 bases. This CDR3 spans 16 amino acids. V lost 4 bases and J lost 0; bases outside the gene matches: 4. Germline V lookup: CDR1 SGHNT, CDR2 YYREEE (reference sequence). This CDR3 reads CASSRPGGSGANVLTF. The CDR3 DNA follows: TGTGCCAGCAGCAGACCAGGGGGCTCTGGGGCCAACGTCCTGACTTTC. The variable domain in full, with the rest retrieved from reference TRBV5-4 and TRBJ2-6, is ETGVTQSPTHLIKTRGQQVTLRCSSQSGHNTVSWYQQALGQGPQFIFQYYREEENGRGNFPPRFSGLQFPNYSSELNVNALELDDSALYLCASSRPGGSGANVLTFGAGSRLTVL.

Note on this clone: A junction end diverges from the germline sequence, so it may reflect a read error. DNA of the CDR3: TGTGCCAGCAGCTCTGGACAGGGATCGGTTCAACGGCTCTTC. It yields the protein CASSSGQGSVQRLF. The rearrangement uses TRBV7-2 and TRBJ2-1; 8 bases are a match to TRBD1. The CDR3 totals 14 residues. Germline CDR1 SGHTA, CDR2 FQGNSA.

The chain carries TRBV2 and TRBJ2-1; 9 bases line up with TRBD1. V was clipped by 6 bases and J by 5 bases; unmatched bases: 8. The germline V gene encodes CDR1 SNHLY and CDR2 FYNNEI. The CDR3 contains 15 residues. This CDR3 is CASRFRDRVDNEQFF. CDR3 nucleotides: TGTGCCAGCAGATTCCGGGACAGGGTGGACAATGAGCAGTTCTTC.

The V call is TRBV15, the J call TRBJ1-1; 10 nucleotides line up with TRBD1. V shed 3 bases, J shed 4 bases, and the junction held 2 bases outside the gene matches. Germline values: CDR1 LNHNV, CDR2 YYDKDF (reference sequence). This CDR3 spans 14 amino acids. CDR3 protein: CATSSWTGGTEAFF. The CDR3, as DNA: TGTGCCACCAGCAGCTGGACAGGGGGCACTGAAGCTTTCTTT.

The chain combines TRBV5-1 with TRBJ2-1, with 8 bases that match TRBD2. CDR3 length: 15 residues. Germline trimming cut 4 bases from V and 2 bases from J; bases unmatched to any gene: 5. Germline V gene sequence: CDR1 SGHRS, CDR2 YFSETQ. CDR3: CASSPGGAPYNEQFF. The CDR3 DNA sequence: TGCGCCAGCAGCCCCGGGGGGGCCCCCTACAATGAGCAGTTCTTC.

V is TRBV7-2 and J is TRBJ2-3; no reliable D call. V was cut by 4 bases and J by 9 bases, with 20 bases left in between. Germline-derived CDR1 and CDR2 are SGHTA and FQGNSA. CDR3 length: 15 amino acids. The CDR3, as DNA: TGTGCCAGCAGCTCCGCCCTCATGTTGGGCTTAACGCAGTATTTT. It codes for CASSSALMLGLTQYF.

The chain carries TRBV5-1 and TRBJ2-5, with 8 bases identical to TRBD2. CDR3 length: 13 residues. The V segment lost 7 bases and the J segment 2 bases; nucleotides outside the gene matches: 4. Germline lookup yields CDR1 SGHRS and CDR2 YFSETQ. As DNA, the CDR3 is TGCGCCAGCCGCGGGGGGCGGCAAGAGACCCAGTACTTC. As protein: CASRGGRQETQYF.

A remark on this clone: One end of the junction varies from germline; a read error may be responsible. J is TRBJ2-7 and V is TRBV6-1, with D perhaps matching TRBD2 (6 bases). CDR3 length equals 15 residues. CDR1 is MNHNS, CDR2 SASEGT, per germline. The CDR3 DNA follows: TGTGCCAGCAGTGAAGCGGGACTGGATTCTACGAAGCAGCACTTC. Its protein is CASSEAGLDSTKQHF.

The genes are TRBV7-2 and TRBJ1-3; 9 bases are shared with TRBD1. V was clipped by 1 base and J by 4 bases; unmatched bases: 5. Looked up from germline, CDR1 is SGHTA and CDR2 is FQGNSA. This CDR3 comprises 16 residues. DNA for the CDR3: TGTGCCAGCAGCTTAGTGGGGACAGGGCAAGGAAACACCATATATTTT. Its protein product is CASSLVGTGQGNTIYF.

The chain's CDR3 is CASSHSGGEQYF. The CDR3 DNA is TGTGCCAGCAGCCATAGCGGTGGCGAGCAGTACTTC. This chain uses TRBV7-6 with TRBJ2-7; maybe TRBD2 (6 bases). Germline V gives CDR1 SGHVS, CDR2 FNYEAQ. V lost 5 bases, J lost 6 bases, and 11 bases lay in between. The CDR3 length is 12 residues.

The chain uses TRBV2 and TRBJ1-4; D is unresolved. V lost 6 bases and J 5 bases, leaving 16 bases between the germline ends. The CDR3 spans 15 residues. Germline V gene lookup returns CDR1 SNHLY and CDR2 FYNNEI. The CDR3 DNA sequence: TGTGCCAGCAGCGCCCTAGGTTTCGGGAATGAAAAACTGTTTTTT. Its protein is CASSALGFGNEKLFF.

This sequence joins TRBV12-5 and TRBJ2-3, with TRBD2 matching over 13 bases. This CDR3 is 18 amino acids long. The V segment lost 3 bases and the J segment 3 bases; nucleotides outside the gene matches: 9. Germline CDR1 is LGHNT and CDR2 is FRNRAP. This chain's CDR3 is CASGFGLLAGGPTDTQYF. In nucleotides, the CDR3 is TGTGCTAGTGGTTTTGGGTTACTAGCGGGAGGGCCGACAGATACGCAGTATTTT.

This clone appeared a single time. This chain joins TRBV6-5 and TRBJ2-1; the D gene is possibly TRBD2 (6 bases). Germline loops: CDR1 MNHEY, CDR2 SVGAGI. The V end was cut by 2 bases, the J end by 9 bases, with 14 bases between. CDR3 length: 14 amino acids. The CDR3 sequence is CASSYPGGAGEQFF. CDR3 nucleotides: TGTGCCAGCAGTTACCCCGGGGGAGCCGGTGAGCAGTTCTTC.

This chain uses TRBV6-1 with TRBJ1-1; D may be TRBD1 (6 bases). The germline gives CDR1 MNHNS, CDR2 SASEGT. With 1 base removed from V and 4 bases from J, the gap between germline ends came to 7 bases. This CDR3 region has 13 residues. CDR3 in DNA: TGTGCCAGCAGTGAAGGCAGGGGCACTGAAGCTTTCTTT. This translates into CASSEGRGTEAFF.

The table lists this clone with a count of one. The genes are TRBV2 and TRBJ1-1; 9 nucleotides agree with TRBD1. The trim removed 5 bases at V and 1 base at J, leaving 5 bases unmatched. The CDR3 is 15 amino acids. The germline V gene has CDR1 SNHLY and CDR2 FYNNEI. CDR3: CASSSRGQGNTEAFF. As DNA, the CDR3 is TGTGCCAGCAGTTCCCGGGGACAGGGGAACACTGAAGCTTTCTTT. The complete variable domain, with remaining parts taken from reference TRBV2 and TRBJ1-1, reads EPEVTQTPSHQVTQMGQEVILRCVPISNHLYFYWYRQILGQKVEFLVSFYNNEISEKSEIFDDQFSVERPDGSNFTLKIRSTKLEDSAMYFCASSSRGQGNTEAFFGQGTRLTVV.

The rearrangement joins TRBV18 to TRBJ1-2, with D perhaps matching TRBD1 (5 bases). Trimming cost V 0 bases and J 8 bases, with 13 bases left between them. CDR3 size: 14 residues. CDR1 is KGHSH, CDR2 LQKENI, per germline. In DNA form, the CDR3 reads TGTGCCAGCTCACCACCCTACGGGGCGGGGGGCTACACCTTC. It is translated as CASSPPYGAGGYTF.

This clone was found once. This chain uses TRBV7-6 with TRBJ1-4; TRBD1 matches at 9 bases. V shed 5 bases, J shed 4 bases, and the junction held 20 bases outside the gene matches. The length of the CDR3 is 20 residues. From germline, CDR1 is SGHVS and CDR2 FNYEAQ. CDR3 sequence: CASSLFPPAGTGGYNEKLFF. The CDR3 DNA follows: TGTGCCAGCAGCCTTTTCCCGCCCGCCGGAACAGGGGGCTATAATGAAAAACTGTTTTTT.

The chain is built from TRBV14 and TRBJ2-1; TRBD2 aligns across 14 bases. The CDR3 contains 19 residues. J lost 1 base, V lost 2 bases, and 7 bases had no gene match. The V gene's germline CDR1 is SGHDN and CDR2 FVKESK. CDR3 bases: TGTGCCAGCAGCCAAAAGACTAGCGGGAGGGCCGGGTCCTACAATGAGCAGTTCTTC. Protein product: CASSQKTSGRAGSYNEQFF.

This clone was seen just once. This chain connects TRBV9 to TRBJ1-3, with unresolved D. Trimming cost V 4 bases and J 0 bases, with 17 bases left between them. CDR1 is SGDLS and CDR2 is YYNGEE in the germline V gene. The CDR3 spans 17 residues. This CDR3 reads CASSPRETAYSGNTIYF. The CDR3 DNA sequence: TGTGCCAGCAGCCCCCGGGAGACGGCCTACTCTGGAAACACCATATATTTT.